Following are 10 T cell receptor beta chains from one sample sequenced in a study of Ad26.COV2.S vaccination and SARS-CoV-2 variants. Libraries were prepared by immunoSEQ multiplex PCR; TCRdb keeps only in-frame clonotypes and omits some of them. There are 180,000 or so clones in the sample; roughly nine tenths occur only once, and 5.5% to 6% lies in the top ten. Source: peripheral blood, taken after recovery from COVID-19. Every receptor here comes from a human donor who had recovered from COVID-19.

The genes are TRBV5-8 and TRBJ2-2, with D possibly TRBD2 on 6 matching bases. Trimming removed 1 base at V and 0 bases at J, with 13 bases between. Germline loops: CDR1 SGHTS, CDR2 YDEGEE. The CDR3 length is 17 residues. CDR3 loop: CASSLTSASANTGELFF. DNA of the CDR3: TGTGCCAGCAGCTTGACCTCCGCTAGCGCGAACACCGGGGAGCTGTTTTTT.

The V call is TRBV19, the J call TRBJ1-1; D unclear. The CDR3 has 13 amino acids. Trimming left V 3 bases short and J 0 bases short, with 5 bases between. Germline V gene data show CDR1 as LNHDA and CDR2 as SQIVND (reference sequence). In nucleotides, the CDR3 is TGTGCCAGTAGTATTTCATTGAACACTGAAGCTTTCTTT. It is translated as CASSISLNTEAFF.

In this sample, this clone turned up once. The J gene is TRBJ2-5, the V gene TRBV5-6; D unclear. Trimming left V 6 bases short and J 5 bases short, with 17 bases between. Germline CDR1 reads SGHDT; CDR2 reads YYEEEE. The CDR3 length is 14 residues. CDR3 coding DNA: TGTGCCAGCACCGACGGTGGCCCTCAGGAGACCCAGTACTTC. This codes for CASTDGGPQETQYF.

This chain connects TRBV11-2 to TRBJ1-3, with D uncertain. With 0 bases removed from V and 2 bases from J, the gap between germline ends came to 8 bases. This CDR3 region has 15 residues. In germline, CDR1 is SGHAT, CDR2 FQNNGV. The DNA of the CDR3 is TGTGCCAGCAGCTTAGAAGGTCGTCCTGGAAACACCATATATTTT. It codes for CASSLEGRPGNTIYF.

The genes are TRBV11-3 and TRBJ2-5; the D call may be TRBD1 or TRBD2 (7 bases each). The germline CDR1 and CDR2 sequences are SGHNT and YENEEA. Trimming pared 11 bases from V and 5 bases from J, leaving 24 bases between. The length of the CDR3 is 15 residues. CDR3 residues: CACHLLGGGVETQYF. The CDR3 DNA follows: TGTGCCTGTCATCTACTGGGAGGGGGCGTGGAGACCCAGTACTTC.

The chain couples TRBV6-6 to TRBJ2-7; D is unclear. There are 11 residues in the CDR3. Trimming shortened V by 2 bases and J by 6 bases, and 5 bases separated the two germline ends. CDR1 and CDR2 from the germline V gene are MNHNY and SVGAGI (reference sequence). CDR3 bases: TGTGCCAGCAGTTACCGGTCCGAGCAGTACTTC. Protein sequence: CASSYRSEQYF.

The chain carries TRBV6-1 and TRBJ2-7, with 12 bases fitting TRBD2. The CDR3 spans 18 residues. Germline CDR1 reads MNHNS; CDR2 reads SASEGT. V shed 2 bases, J shed 0 bases, and the junction held 8 bases outside the gene matches. CDR3 sequence reads: CASSERQLAGGSSYEQYF. CDR3 coding DNA: TGTGCCAGCAGTGAAAGGCAACTAGCGGGAGGAAGCTCCTACGAGCAGTACTTC.

This sequence joins TRBV4-2 and TRBJ2-1, with 14 bases identical to TRBD2. Germline CDR1 LGHNA, CDR2 YNFKEQ. The CDR3 is 17 amino acids. Trimming cost V 3 bases and J 7 bases; bases outside gene matches: 8. The CDR3 DNA is TGTGCCAGCAGCCAGAGAGGGACTAGCGGGAGTACGAATGAGCAGTTCTTC. Residues: CASSQRGTSGSTNEQFF.

V is TRBV4-1 and J is TRBJ2-7; 10 bases are shared with TRBD2. The CDR3 is 16 amino acids. Unmatched junction bases numbered 6, after V lost 0 bases and J lost 4 bases. The V gene's germline CDR1 is MGHRA and CDR2 YSYEKL. CDR3 residues: CASSQESGGAWYEQYF. DNA of the CDR3: TGCGCCAGCAGCCAAGAAAGCGGGGGGGCCTGGTACGAGCAGTACTTC.

As regards this clone: The junction does not match germline at one end; this may be a read error. This chain uses TRBV6-1 with TRBJ2-7, with unresolved D. Germline values: CDR1 MNHNS, CDR2 SASEGT. The CDR3 covers 11 residues. The CDR3 loop reads CASSEALRADF. DNA for the CDR3: TGTGCCAGCAGTGAAGCGCTTCGGGCCGACTTC.